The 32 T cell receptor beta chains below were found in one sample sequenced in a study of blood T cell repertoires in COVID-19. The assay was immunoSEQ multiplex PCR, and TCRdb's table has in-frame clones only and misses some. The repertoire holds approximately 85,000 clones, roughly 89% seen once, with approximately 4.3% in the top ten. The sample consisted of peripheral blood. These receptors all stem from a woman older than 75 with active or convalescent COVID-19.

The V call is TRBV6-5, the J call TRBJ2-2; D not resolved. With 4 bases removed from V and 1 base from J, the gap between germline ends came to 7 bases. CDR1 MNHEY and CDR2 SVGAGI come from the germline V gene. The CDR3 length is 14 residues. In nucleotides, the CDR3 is TGTGCCAGCAGTTTCGACTGGAACACCGGGGAGCTGTTTTTT. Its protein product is CASSFDWNTGELFF.

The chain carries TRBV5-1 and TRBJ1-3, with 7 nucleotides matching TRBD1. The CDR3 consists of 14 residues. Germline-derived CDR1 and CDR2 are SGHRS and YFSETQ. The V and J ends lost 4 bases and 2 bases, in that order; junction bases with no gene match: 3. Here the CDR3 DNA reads TGCGCCAGCAGCCCTGACAGGGCTGGAAACACCATATATTTT. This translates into CASSPDRAGNTIYF.

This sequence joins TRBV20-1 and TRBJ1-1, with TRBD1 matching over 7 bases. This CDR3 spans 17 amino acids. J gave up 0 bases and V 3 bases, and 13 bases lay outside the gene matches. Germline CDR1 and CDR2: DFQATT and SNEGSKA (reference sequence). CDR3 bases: TGCAGTGCTAGTAGGGGACAGAATTACGAAATGAACACTGAAGCTTTCTTT. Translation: CSASRGQNYEMNTEAFF.

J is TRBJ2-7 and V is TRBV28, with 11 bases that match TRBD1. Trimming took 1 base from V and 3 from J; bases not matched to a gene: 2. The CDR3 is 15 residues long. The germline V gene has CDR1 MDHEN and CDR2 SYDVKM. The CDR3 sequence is CASSLYGTGGYEQYF. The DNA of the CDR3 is TGTGCCAGCAGTTTATATGGGACAGGGGGCTACGAGCAGTACTTC.

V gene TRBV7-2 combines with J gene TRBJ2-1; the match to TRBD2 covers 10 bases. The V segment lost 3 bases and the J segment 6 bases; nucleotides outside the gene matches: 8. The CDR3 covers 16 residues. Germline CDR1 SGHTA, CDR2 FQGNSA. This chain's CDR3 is CASSLLAGLAANEQFF. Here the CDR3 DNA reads TGTGCCAGCAGCTTGCTTGCCGGACTAGCGGCCAATGAGCAGTTCTTC.

The DNA for the CDR3 is TGTGCCAGCAGGACCAGGACTAGCGGGAGTGATACGCAGTATTTT. As protein: CASRTRTSGSDTQYF. The chain has TRBV2 and TRBJ2-3; 13 positions agree with TRBD2. The CDR3 has 15 amino acids. The germline V gene encodes CDR1 SNHLY and CDR2 FYNNEI. Unmatched junction bases numbered 6, after V lost 6 bases and J lost 6 bases.

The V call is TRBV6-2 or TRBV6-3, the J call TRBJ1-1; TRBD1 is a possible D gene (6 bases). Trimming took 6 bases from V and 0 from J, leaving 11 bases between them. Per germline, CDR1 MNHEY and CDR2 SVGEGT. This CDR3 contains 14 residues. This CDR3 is CASSWDTLNTEAFF. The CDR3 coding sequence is TGTGCCAGCAGCTGGGACACTTTGAACACTGAAGCTTTCTTT.

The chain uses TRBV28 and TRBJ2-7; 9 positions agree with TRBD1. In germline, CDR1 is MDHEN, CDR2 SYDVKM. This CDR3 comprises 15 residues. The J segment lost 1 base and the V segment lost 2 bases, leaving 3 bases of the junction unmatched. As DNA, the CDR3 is TGTGCCAGCAGTTTAATGGGACAGGGTTCCTACGAGCAGTACTTC. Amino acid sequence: CASSLMGQGSYEQYF.

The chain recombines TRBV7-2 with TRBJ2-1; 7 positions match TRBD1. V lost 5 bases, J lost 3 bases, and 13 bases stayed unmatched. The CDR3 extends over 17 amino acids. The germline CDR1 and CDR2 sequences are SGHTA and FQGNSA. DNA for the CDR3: TGTGCCAGCAGCCACCTTAGGGGACAGACATACTACAATGAGCAGTTCTTC. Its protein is CASSHLRGQTYYNEQFF.

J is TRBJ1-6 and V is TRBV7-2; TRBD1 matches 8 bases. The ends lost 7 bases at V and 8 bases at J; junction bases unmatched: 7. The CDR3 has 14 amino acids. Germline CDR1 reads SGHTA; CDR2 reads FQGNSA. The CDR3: CASTRQGSHSPLHF. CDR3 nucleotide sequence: TGTGCCAGCACCCGACAGGGGTCGCATTCACCCCTCCACTTT.

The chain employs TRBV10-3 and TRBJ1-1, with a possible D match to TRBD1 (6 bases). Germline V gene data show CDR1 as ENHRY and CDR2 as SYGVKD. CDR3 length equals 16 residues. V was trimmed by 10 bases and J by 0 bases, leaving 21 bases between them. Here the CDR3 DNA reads TGTGCCACCGGGGCGGCCAGGGGCCACGTGAACACTGAAGCTTTCTTT. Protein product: CATGAARGHVNTEAFF.

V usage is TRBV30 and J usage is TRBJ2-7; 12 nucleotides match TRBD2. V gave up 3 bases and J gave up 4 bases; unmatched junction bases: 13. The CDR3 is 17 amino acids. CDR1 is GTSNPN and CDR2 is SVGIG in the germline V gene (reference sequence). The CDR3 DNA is TGTGCCTGGAGGACTAGCGGGAGTATTTCTCCGGATTACGAGCAGTACTTC. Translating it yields CAWRTSGSISPDYEQYF.

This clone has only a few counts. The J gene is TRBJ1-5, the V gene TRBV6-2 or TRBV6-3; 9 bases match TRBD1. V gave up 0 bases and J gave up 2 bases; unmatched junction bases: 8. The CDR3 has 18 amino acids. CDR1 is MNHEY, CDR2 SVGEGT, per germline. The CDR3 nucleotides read TGTGCCAGCAGTTACTCCATCCGGGACAGGGTCGGCAATCAGCCCCAGCATTTT. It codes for CASSYSIRDRVGNQPQHF.

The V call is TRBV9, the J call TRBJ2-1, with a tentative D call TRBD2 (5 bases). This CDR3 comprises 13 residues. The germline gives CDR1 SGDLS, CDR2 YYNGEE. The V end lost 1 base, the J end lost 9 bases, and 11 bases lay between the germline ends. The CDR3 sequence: CASSVTSWGEQFF. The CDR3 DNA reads TGTGCCAGCAGCGTAACTAGTTGGGGTGAGCAGTTCTTC.

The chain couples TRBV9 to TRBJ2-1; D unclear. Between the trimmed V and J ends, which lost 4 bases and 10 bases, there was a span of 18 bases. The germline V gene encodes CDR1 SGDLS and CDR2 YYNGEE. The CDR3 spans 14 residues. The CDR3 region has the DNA TGTGCCAGCAGCCCAGAGGTTGTTGCGGTCGAGCAGTTCTTC. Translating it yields CASSPEVVAVEQFF.

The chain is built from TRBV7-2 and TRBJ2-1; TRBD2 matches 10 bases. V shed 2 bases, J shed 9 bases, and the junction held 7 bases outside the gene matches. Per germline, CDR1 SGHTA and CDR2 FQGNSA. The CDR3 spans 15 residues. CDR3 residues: CASSLQAGGMVEQFF. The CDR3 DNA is TGTGCCAGCAGCTTACAAGCGGGAGGGATGGTTGAGCAGTTCTTC. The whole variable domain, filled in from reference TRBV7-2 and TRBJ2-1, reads GAGVSQSPSNKVTEKGKDVELRCDPISGHTALYWYRQSLGQGLEFLIYFQGNSAPDKSGLPSDRFSAERTGGSVSTLTIQRTQQEDSAVYLCASSLQAGGMVEQFFGPGTRLTVL.

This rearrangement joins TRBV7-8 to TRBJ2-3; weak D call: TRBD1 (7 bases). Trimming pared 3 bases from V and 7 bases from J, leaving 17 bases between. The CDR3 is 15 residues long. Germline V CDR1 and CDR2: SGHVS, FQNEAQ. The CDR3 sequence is CASSLGQSGGYTQYF. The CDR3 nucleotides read TGTGCCAGCAGCTTGGGACAGTCCGGAGGGTATACGCAGTATTTT.

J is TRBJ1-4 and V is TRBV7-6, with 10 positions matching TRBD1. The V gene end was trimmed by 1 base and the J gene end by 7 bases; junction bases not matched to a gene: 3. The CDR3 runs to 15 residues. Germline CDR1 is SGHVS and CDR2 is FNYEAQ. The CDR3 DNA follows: TGTGCCAGCAGCTTAGGGACAGGGGGTAGTGAAAAACTGTTTTTT. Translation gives CASSLGTGGSEKLFF.

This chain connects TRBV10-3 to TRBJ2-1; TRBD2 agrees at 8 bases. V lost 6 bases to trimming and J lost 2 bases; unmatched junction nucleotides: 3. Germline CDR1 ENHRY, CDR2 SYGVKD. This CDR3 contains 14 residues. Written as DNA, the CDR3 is TGTGCCATCAGGAGAGCGGGAGCCTACAATGAGCAGTTCTTC. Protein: CAIRRAGAYNEQFF.

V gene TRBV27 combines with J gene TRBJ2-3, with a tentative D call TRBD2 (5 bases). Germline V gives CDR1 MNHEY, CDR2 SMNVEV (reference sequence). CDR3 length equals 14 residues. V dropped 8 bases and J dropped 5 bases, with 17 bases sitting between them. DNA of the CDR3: TGTGCCAGCGGTTCCCTGCGGGCAGGAGATACGCAGTATTTT. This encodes CASGSLRAGDTQYF.

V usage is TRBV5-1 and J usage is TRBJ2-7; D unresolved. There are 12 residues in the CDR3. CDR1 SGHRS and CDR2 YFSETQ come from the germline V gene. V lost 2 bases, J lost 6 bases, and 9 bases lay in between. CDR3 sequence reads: CASSLEEGEQYF. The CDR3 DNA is TGCGCCAGCAGCTTAGAGGAAGGCGAGCAGTACTTC. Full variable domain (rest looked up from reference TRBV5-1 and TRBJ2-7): KAGVTQTPRYLIKTRGQQVTLSCSPISGHRSVSWYQQTPGQGLQFLFEYFSETQRNKGNFPGRFSGRQFSNSRSEMNVSTLELGDSALYLCASSLEEGEQYFGPGTRLTVT.

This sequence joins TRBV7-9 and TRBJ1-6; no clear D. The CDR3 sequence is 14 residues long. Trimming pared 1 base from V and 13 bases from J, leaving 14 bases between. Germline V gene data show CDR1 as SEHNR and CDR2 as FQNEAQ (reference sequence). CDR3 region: CASSLGQIPSPLHF. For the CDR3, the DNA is TGTGCCAGCAGCTTAGGTCAGATCCCTTCGCCCCTCCACTTT.

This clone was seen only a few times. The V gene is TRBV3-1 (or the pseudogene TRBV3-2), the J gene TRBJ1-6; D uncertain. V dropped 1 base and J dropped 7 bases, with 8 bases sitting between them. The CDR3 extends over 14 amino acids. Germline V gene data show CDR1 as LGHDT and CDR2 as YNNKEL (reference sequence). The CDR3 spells CASSQGLRNSPLHF. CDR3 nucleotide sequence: TGTGCCAGCAGCCAAGGCTTACGGAATTCACCCCTCCACTTT.

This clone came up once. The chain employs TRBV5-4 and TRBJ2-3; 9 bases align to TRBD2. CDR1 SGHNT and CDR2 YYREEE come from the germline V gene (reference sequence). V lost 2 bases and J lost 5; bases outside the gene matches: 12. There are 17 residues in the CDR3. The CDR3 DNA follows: TGTGCCAGCAGCTTCGGGGGCTTAGCGGGAGTAGTAGATACGCAGTATTTT. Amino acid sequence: CASSFGGLAGVVDTQYF.

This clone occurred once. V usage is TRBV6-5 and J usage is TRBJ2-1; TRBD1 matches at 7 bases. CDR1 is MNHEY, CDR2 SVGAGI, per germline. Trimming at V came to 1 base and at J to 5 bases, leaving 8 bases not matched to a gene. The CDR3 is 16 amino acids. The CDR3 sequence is CASSYFSAGTDNEQFF. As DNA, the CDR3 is TGTGCCAGCAGTTACTTTAGCGCCGGGACAGACAATGAGCAGTTCTTC.

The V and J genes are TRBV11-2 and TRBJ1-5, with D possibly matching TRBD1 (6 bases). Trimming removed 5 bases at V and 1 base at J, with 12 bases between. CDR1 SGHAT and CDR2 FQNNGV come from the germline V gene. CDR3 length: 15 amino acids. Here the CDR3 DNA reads TGTGCCAGCAGCCCGGACAGCTTAAGCAATCAGCCCCAGCATTTT. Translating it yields CASSPDSLSNQPQHF.

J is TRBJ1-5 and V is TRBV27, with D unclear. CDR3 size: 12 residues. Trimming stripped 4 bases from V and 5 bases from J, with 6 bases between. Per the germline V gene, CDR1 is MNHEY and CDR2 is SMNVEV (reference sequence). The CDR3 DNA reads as TGTGCCAGCAGTTCCCTCGATCAGCCCCAGCATTTT. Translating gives CASSSLDQPQHF.

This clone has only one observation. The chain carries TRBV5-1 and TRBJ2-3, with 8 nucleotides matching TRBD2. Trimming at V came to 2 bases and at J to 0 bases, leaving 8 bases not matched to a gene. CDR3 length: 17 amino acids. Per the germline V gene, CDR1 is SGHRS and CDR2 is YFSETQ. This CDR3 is CASSFVSGAPSTDTQYF. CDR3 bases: TGCGCCAGCAGCTTCGTTAGCGGGGCCCCTAGCACAGATACGCAGTATTTT.

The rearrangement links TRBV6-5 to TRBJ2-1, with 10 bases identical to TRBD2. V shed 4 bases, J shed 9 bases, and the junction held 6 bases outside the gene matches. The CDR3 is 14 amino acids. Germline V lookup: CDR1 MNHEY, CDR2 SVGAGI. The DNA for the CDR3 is TGTGCCAGCAGTTCCCCTAGCGGGAGAGGTGAGCAGTTCTTC. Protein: CASSSPSGRGEQFF.

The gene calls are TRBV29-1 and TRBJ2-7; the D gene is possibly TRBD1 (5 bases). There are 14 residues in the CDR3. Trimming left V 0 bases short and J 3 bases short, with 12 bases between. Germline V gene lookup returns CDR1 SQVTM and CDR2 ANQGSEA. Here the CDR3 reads CSVEDARQGYEQYF. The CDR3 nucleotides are TGCAGCGTTGAAGATGCGCGCCAGGGCTACGAGCAGTACTTC.

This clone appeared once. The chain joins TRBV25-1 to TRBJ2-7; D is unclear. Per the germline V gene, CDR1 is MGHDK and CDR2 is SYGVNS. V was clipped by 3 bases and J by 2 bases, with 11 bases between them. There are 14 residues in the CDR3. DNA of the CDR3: TGTGCCAGCAGTGATGGGCGCCTCCCCTACGAGCAGTACTTC. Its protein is CASSDGRLPYEQYF.

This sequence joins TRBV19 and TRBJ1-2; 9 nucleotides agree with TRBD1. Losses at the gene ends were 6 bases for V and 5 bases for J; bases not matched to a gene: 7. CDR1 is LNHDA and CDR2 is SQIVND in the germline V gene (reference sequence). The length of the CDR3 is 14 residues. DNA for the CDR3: TGTGCCAGTAGCCGGACAGGGGTGATATATGGCTACACCTTC. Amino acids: CASSRTGVIYGYTF.